This TCR beta chain stems from a study of T-cell reconstitution after alpha-beta-depleted transplantation in children. General study results and limits: Counts and diversity of T cells one year after transplant came mostly from newly produced T cells.

On this clonotype: Antigen: not known.

V was pared by 3 bases and J by 6 bases, with 6 bases of the junction left unmatched. From germline, CDR1 is SGHRS and CDR2 YFSETQ. The CDR3 is 15 residues long. Researchers prepared the TCRbeta library using unique molecular identifiers, the study reports. From the PCR reads, TCRdb called clonotypes with MiXCR, one entry per CDR3 protein. The sample includes about 580,000 distinct CDR3 sequences, 23% of them seen just once. The receptor comes from a boy under two years old who had a stem cell transplant for acute myeloid leukemia, so the T cells may come from the graft donor. Sequenced material: PBMCs, mostly from graft donor cells, taken 360 days after TCRalphabeta/CD19-depleted stem cell transplant. The chain joins TRBV5-1 to TRBJ2-2, with 9 bases that match TRBD1. CDR3 in amino acids: CASSSTTGGSGELFF. As DNA, the CDR3 is TGCGCCAGCAGCTCAACGACAGGGGGGTCCGGGGAGCTGTTTTTT. Full variable domain (missing parts from reference TRBV5-1 and TRBJ2-2): KAGVTQTPRYLIKTRGQQVTLSCSPISGHRSVSWYQQTPGQGLQFLFEYFSETQRNKGNFPGRFSGRQFSNSRSEMNVSTLELGDSALYLCASSSTTGGSGELFFGEGSRLTVL.